Presented here are 14 T cell receptor beta chains from one specimen sequenced in a study of T cell responses to AZD1222 COVID-19 vaccine. Measured with immunoSEQ multiplex PCR; TCRdb has only the in-frame clones, and not every one. The table records approximately 150,000 clones, roughly 90% of them present only once. Specimen: peripheral blood, collected on day 0 of AZD1222 vaccination. These receptors originate from an adult in good health.

This chain connects TRBV15 to TRBJ2-5; D not resolved. The V end lost 1 base, the J end lost 1 base, and 7 bases lay between the germline ends. The germline gives CDR1 LNHNV, CDR2 YYDKDF (reference sequence). This CDR3 spans 14 amino acids. DNA of the CDR3: TGTGCCACCAGCAGAGCGACACTCCAAGAGACCCAGTACTTC. Amino acid sequence: CATSRATLQETQYF.

The chain carries TRBV10-3 and TRBJ2-3; 8 bases fit TRBD2. V gave up 3 bases and J gave up 1 base; unmatched junction bases: 21. The germline CDR1 and CDR2 sequences are ENHRY and SYGVKD. This CDR3 is built from 21 residues. The CDR3 sequence: CAISEVVGRLAPGEGTDTQYF. For the CDR3, the DNA is TGTGCCATCAGTGAAGTAGTTGGCCGACTAGCGCCAGGGGAGGGCACAGATACGCAGTATTTT.

CDR3 residues: CASSRRGSSTDTQYF. The CDR3 DNA sequence: TGTGCCAGCAGCCGACGTGGGTCAAGCACAGATACGCAGTATTTT. This chain links TRBV6-6 with TRBJ2-3; D unresolved. The CDR3 covers 15 residues. Germline assignment: CDR1 MNHNY and CDR2 SVGAGI (reference sequence). Trimming removed 6 bases from V and 0 bases from J, with 13 bases in between.

The CDR3 region is CASSPRVAGGHGEQFF. As DNA, the CDR3 is TGTGCCAGCAGCCCAAGGGTAGCGGGAGGGCACGGTGAGCAGTTCTTC. The genes are TRBV7-8 and TRBJ2-1; TRBD2 matches 11 bases. After removal of 5 bases from V and 9 bases from J, the junction contained 12 bases not matched to a gene. Germline V gene sequence: CDR1 SGHVS, CDR2 FQNEAQ. This CDR3 has 16 amino acids. Together with reference TRBV7-8 and TRBJ2-1, the CDR3 gives the full variable domain: GAGVSQSPRYKVAKRGQDVALRCDPISGHVSLFWYQQALGQGPEFLTYFQNEAQLDKSGLPSDRFFAERPEGSVSTLKIQRTQQEDSAVYLCASSPRVAGGHGEQFFGPGTRLTVL.

This clone was counted between two and nine times. The gene calls are TRBV9 and TRBJ2-7, with 14 bases fitting TRBD2. Germline lookup yields CDR1 SGDLS and CDR2 YYNGEE. V was pared by 4 bases and J by 6 bases, with 9 bases of the junction left unmatched. The CDR3 totals 16 residues. The CDR3 sequence is CASSPPGTSGSGEQYF. In DNA, the CDR3 is TGTGCCAGCAGCCCACCTGGGACTAGCGGGAGCGGCGAGCAGTACTTC.

This clone was counted a single time. The V gene is TRBV12-3 or TRBV12-4, the J gene TRBJ2-5; TRBD2 is a possible D gene (6 bases). There are 13 residues in the CDR3. With 6 bases removed from V and 5 bases from J, the gap between germline ends came to 13 bases. This CDR3 is CASSADYGETQYF. For the CDR3, the DNA is TGTGCCAGCAGCGCGGACTACGGTGAGACCCAGTACTTC.

This chain links TRBV6-1 with TRBJ2-1; 9 nucleotides line up with TRBD2. The CDR3 has 14 amino acids. In germline, CDR1 is MNHNS, CDR2 SASEGT. The junction had 1 base not matched to a gene; V was cut back by 1 base and J by 6 bases. CDR3 sequence: CASSEGAGGNEQFF. CDR3 bases: TGTGCCAGCAGTGAAGGAGCGGGGGGCAATGAGCAGTTCTTC.

The rearrangement links TRBV5-1 to TRBJ2-1, with 15 bases lining up with TRBD2. This CDR3 contains 16 residues. Germline assignment: CDR1 SGHRS and CDR2 YFSETQ. The V gene end was trimmed by 4 bases and the J gene end by 9 bases; junction bases not matched to a gene: 8. DNA for the CDR3: TGCGCCAGCAGCCCCTTGCCGGGACTAGCGGGAGGTGAGCAGTTCTTC. Translation gives CASSPLPGLAGGEQFF. The variable domain in full, with the rest retrieved from reference TRBV5-1 and TRBJ2-1, is KAGVTQTPRYLIKTRGQQVTLSCSPISGHRSVSWYQQTPGQGLQFLFEYFSETQRNKGNFPGRFSGRQFSNSRSEMNVSTLELGDSALYLCASSPLPGLAGGEQFFGPGTRLTVL.

The chain is built from TRBV19 and TRBJ1-2, with a tentative D call TRBD1 (6 bases). V was trimmed by 5 bases and J by 6 bases, leaving 19 bases between them. CDR1 is LNHDA and CDR2 is SQIVND in the germline V gene (reference sequence). This CDR3 contains 15 residues. CDR3 protein: CASSERTVGVHGYTF. Written as DNA, the CDR3 is TGTGCCAGTAGTGAGAGGACAGTGGGAGTCCATGGCTACACCTTC. The entire variable domain, with the rest obtained from reference TRBV19 and TRBJ1-2, is as follows: DGGITQSPKYLFRKEGQNVTLSCEQNLNHDAMYWYRQDPGQGLRLIYYSQIVNDFQKGDIAEGYSVSREKKESFPLTVTSAQKNPTAFYLCASSERTVGVHGYTFGSGTRLTVV.

This chain connects TRBV6-5 to TRBJ2-7, with D perhaps matching TRBD2 (5 bases). V was pared by 6 bases and J by 0 bases, with 12 bases between. Germline values: CDR1 MNHEY, CDR2 SVGAGI. This CDR3 comprises 14 residues. The DNA of the CDR3 is TGTGCCAGCAGCGCCAGGACTGCCTCCTACGAGCAGTACTTC. Translation: CASSARTASYEQYF.

This chain connects TRBV6-5 to TRBJ1-1; maybe TRBD1 (5 bases). The V and J ends lost 0 bases and 4 bases respectively, with 15 bases between them. The V gene's germline CDR1 is MNHEY and CDR2 SVGAGI. This CDR3 is built from 16 residues. The CDR3 region has the DNA TGTGCCAGCAGTTACTCGGGGACTCCTATTGCCACTGAAGCTTTCTTT. Translating gives CASSYSGTPIATEAFF.

This sequence joins TRBV28 and TRBJ2-7, with 7 bases lining up with TRBD2. V lost 4 bases and J lost 0; bases outside the gene matches: 6. Germline CDR1 reads MDHEN; CDR2 reads SYDVKM. The CDR3 loop spans 15 amino acids. For the CDR3, the DNA is TGTGCCAGCAGTTCCCCCGGGACTAACTCCTACGAGCAGTACTTC. This codes for CASSSPGTNSYEQYF.

The chain joins TRBV11-2 to TRBJ2-4; D is undetermined. This CDR3 region has 15 residues. V was cut by 6 bases and J by 3 bases, with 15 bases left in between. Germline V lookup: CDR1 SGHAT, CDR2 FQNNGV. The CDR3 region is CASRSAWGGKNIQYF. CDR3 nucleotides: TGTGCCAGCAGATCGGCGTGGGGTGGCAAAAACATTCAGTACTTC.

The gene calls are TRBV5-1 and TRBJ2-1; 7 bases line up with TRBD2. The CDR3 contains 16 residues. Per germline, CDR1 SGHRS and CDR2 YFSETQ. V lost 2 bases, J lost 4 bases, and 9 bases stayed unmatched. As DNA, the CDR3 is TGCGCCAGCAGCTTCGAGGGGAGGGGCGGATACAATGAGCAGTTCTTC. It encodes CASSFEGRGGYNEQFF.